This T cell receptor (beta chain) was retrieved from a study of T cell responses to AZD1222 COVID-19 vaccine. This CDR3 comprises 12 residues. The ends were cut back, 6 bases at V and 0 bases at J, with 8 bases in the middle. Germline values: CDR1 SQVTM, CDR2 ANQGSEA. TCRdb keeps only in-frame clones here, not all; method: immunoSEQ multiplex PCR. The sample holds more than 95,000 clones, 88% seen once. Analysis merged second doses at about 4 or about 12 weeks. The chain carries TRBV29-1 and TRBJ1-1, with D uncertain. This specimen consisted of peripheral blood, obtained 28 days after the second AZD1222 dose. The TCR originated in an adult who received the AZD1222 COVID-19 vaccine. The CDR3 coding sequence is TGCAGCGTAGACCAAGTGAACACTGAAGCTTTCTTT. This gives the protein CSVDQVNTEAFF.